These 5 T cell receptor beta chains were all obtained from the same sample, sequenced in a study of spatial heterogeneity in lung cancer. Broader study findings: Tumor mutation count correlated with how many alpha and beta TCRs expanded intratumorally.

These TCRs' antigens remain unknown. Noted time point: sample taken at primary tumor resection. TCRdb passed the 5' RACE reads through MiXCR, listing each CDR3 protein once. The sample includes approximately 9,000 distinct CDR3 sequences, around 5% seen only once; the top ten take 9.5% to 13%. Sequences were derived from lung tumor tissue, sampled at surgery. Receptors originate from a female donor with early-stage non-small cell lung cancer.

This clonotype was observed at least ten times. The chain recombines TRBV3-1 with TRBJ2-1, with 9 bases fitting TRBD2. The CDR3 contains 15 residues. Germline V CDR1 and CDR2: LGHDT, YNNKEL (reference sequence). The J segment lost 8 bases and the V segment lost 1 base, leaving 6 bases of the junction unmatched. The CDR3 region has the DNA TGTGCCAGCAGCCAAGTGTTAGCGGGAGTTTATGAGCAGTTCTTC. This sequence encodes CASSQVLAGVYEQFF.

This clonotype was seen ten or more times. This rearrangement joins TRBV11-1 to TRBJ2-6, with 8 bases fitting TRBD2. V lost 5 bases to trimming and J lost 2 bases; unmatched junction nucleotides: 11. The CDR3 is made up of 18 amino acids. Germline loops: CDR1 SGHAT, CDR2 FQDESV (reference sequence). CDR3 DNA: TGTGCCAGCAGCCCCCGGGGGGGACGAACGACTGGGGCCAACGTCCTGACTTTC. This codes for CASSPRGGRTTGANVLTF.

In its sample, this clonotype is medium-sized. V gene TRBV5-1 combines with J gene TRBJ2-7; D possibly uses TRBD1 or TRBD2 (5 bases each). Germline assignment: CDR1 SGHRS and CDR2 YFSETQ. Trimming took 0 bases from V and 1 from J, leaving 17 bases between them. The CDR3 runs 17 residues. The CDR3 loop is CASSLAGTARRSYEQYF. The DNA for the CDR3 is TGCGCCAGCAGCTTGGCCGGGACGGCACGGCGTTCCTACGAGCAGTACTTC.

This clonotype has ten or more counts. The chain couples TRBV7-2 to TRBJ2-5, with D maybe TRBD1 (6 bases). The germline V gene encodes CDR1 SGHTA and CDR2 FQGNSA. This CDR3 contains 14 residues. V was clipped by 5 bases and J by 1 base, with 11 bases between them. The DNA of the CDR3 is TGTGCCAGCAGCCAGACAGGCACCCAAGAGACCCAGTACTTC. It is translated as CASSQTGTQETQYF.

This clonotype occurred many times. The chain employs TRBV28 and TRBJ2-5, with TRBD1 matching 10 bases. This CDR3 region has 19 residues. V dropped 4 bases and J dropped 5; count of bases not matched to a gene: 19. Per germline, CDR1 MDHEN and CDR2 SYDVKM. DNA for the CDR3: TGTGCCAGCAGTTCCCAAACCGGACAGGGGGGGTTCTTGGTGGAGACCCAGTACTTC. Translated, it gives CASSSQTGQGGFLVETQYF.